These T cell receptor beta chains were read from a single sample in a study of ipilimumab plus nivolumab after autologous stem cell transplantation. Generated by immunoSEQ multiplex PCR, the TCRdb table keeps only in-frame clones and is missing some. The sample yields fewer than 95,000 clones, 75% to 85% seen once. Sequenced here: PBMCs, sampled in a trial of ipilimumab plus nivolumab as post-transplant consolidation. These receptors originate from a male donor with diffuse large B-cell lymphoma. Both conserved end residues are trimmed from each CDR3. The order of the fields is CDR3 protein, clone size, J gene, V gene. Size values are once, few and many counts, or a class for expanded clones, and some rows have none.

CDR3 protein: ASSSTGVAEYEQY; clone size: -; J gene: TRBJ2-7; V gene: TRBV5-1
CDR3 protein: ASSMTSSETQY; clone size: -; J gene: TRBJ2-5; V gene: TRBV5-5
CDR3 protein: ASSAGTGAKTQY; clone size: -; J gene: TRBJ2-5; V gene: TRBV5-4
CDR3 protein: ASSPAGYYGYT; clone size: few; J gene: TRBJ1-2; V gene: TRBV2
CDR3 protein: ASSDIGNSYSPLH; clone size: -; J gene: TRBJ1-6; V gene: TRBV2
CDR3 protein: ASSQVAGSGGTQY; clone size: -; J gene: TRBJ2-3; V gene: TRBV4-1
CDR3 protein: AFTRGPPETQY; clone size: -; J gene: TRBJ2-5; V gene: TRBV30
CDR3 protein: ASSTRPTKQETQY; clone size: -; J gene: TRBJ2-5; V gene: TRBV5-4
CDR3 protein: ASSPGTSGVETQY; clone size: -; J gene: TRBJ2-5; V gene: TRBV5-1
CDR3 protein: ASSALAGLGAYEQY; clone size: -; J gene: TRBJ2-7; V gene: TRBV7-8
CDR3 protein: ASSLKVAQETQY; clone size: -; J gene: TRBJ2-5; V gene: TRBV5-4
CDR3 protein: ASRHSYRTGKETQY; clone size: -; J gene: TRBJ2-5; V gene: TRBV27
CDR3 protein: ASGTSASYEQY; clone size: -; J gene: TRBJ2-7; V gene: TRBV6-5
CDR3 protein: ASIHPGVYLIQPQH; clone size: -; J gene: TRBJ1-5; V gene: TRBV10-1
CDR3 protein: ASGGRAPTEAF; clone size: -; J gene: TRBJ1-1; V gene: TRBV19
CDR3 protein: ASREAAGNTIY; clone size: -; J gene: TRBJ1-3; V gene: TRBV6-1
CDR3 protein: ANQGAIYEQY; clone size: -; J gene: TRBJ2-7; V gene: TRBV10-2
CDR3 protein: ASRDGQGSVVTPLH; clone size: -; J gene: TRBJ1-6; V gene: TRBV6-6
CDR3 protein: ASSKAGEGGVGTEAF; clone size: -; J gene: TRBJ1-1; V gene: TRBV21-1
CDR3 protein: ASSVVTGVGNNEQF; clone size: -; J gene: TRBJ2-1; V gene: TRBV9
CDR3 protein: ASSPLAGRTDTQY; clone size: -; J gene: TRBJ2-3; V gene: TRBV18
CDR3 protein: ASSKWDTTDTQY; clone size: once; J gene: TRBJ2-3; V gene: TRBV19
CDR3 protein: ASSSGTPSVFWY; clone size: -; J gene: TRBJ2-3; V gene: TRBV6-1
CDR3 protein: ASSAKRGEREQF; clone size: once; J gene: TRBJ2-1; V gene: TRBV18
CDR3 protein: ASKGVVGYT; clone size: -; J gene: TRBJ1-2; V gene: TRBV6-5
CDR3 protein: ASSSGGNYGYT; clone size: -; J gene: TRBJ1-2; V gene: TRBV7-9
CDR3 protein: ASSLGQVNSYEQY; clone size: once; J gene: TRBJ2-7; V gene: TRBV5-1
CDR3 protein: ASSPEGQQQAF; clone size: few; J gene: TRBJ1-1; V gene: TRBV6-5
CDR3 protein: ASSPEQTLQETQY; clone size: -; J gene: TRBJ2-5; V gene: TRBV7-9
CDR3 protein: ASSYAHSQETQY; clone size: once; J gene: TRBJ2-5; V gene: TRBV6-6
CDR3 protein: ASRLTGVYGYT; clone size: -; J gene: TRBJ1-2; V gene: TRBV6-5
CDR3 protein: ASSFTDLKGETQY; clone size: -; J gene: TRBJ2-5; V gene: TRBV9
CDR3 protein: ASSPGQLVAF; clone size: few; J gene: TRBJ1-1; V gene: TRBV6-1
CDR3 protein: ASSDSGTGLWDYGYT; clone size: -; J gene: TRBJ1-2; V gene: TRBV2
CDR3 protein: ASSEDREYNSPLH; clone size: -; J gene: TRBJ1-6; V gene: TRBV2
CDR3 protein: ASSPPGSYNSPLH; clone size: few; J gene: TRBJ1-6; V gene: TRBV14
CDR3 protein: ASSLGVAGGTPETQY; clone size: -; J gene: TRBJ2-5; V gene: TRBV5-4
CDR3 protein: SVKGTDYGYT; clone size: few; J gene: TRBJ1-2; V gene: TRBV29-1
CDR3 protein: ARSHKYKGSEAF; clone size: -; J gene: TRBJ1-1; V gene: TRBV5-3
CDR3 protein: ASSISARGAYEQY; clone size: -; J gene: TRBJ2-7; V gene: TRBV19
CDR3 protein: ASSEGLSTDTQY; clone size: -; J gene: TRBJ2-3; V gene: TRBV2
CDR3 protein: ASRELAVVTDTQY; clone size: once; J gene: TRBJ2-3; V gene: TRBV2
CDR3 protein: ASSLGDSVNEKLF; clone size: -; J gene: TRBJ1-4; V gene: TRBV7-9
CDR3 protein: ASRSGRTNTEAF; clone size: -; J gene: TRBJ1-1; V gene: TRBV7-2
CDR3 protein: ASRSATYNEQF; clone size: -; J gene: TRBJ2-1; V gene: TRBV6-1
CDR3 protein: ASSHSTGTAAYEQY; clone size: -; J gene: TRBJ2-7; V gene: TRBV6-5
CDR3 protein: ASSREDRRYTGELF; clone size: -; J gene: TRBJ2-2; V gene: TRBV4-2
CDR3 protein: ASGVNRGVNTEAF; clone size: -; J gene: TRBJ1-1; V gene: TRBV25-1
CDR3 protein: SVATSGGGEWQF; clone size: -; J gene: TRBJ2-1; V gene: TRBV29-1
CDR3 protein: ASSGGQGIPYEQY; clone size: once; J gene: TRBJ2-7; V gene: TRBV19
CDR3 protein: ASSLAVRGLYNEQF; clone size: -; J gene: TRBJ2-1; V gene: TRBV5-6
CDR3 protein: ATGLGYGGELF; clone size: -; J gene: TRBJ2-2; V gene: TRBV19
CDR3 protein: ATSRDRVAERFTDTQY; clone size: -; J gene: TRBJ2-3; V gene: TRBV15
CDR3 protein: ASSAFRGIVAQY; clone size: -; J gene: TRBJ2-7; V gene: TRBV6-1
CDR3 protein: AANTGMSDQPQH; clone size: -; J gene: TRBJ1-5; V gene: TRBV30
CDR3 protein: ASSFSLGDEQF; clone size: -; J gene: TRBJ2-1; V gene: TRBV7-2
CDR3 protein: ATRTSGGAGYMDTQY; clone size: -; J gene: TRBJ2-3; V gene: TRBV7-2